This T cell receptor (beta chain) was retrieved from a study of a mutant IDH1 vaccine in newly diagnosed glioma. Sample time point: week 5, during vaccination. With topical imiquimod, each dose of the vaccine consisted of 300 ug of mutant IDH1 20-mer peptide. New WHO grade 3 or 4 astrocytomas that were IDH1-mutant and ATRX-lost occurred in the donors. Produced via immunoSEQ multiplex PCR; TCRdb's table is partial and in-frame only. The sample lists roughly 28,000 clones; approximately 80% were seen once. About this clone: As yet, its antigen is unknown.

The V and J ends lost 5 bases and 4 bases, in that order; junction bases with no gene match: 4. The CDR3 contains 13 residues. CDR1 and CDR2 from the germline V gene are MNHEY and SMNVEV (reference sequence). Study-level findings and limits: Pseudoprogression appears to have had no connection to changes in top peripheral T cell clonotypes.

Material: PBMCs, obtained from a glioma patient whose treatment included an IDH1 peptide vaccine. V is TRBV27 and J is TRBJ1-2; TRBD1 matches at 7 bases. The receptor was isolated from a man aged 35 to 55 with glioma. Some clones in this sample may be carry-over from other donors' samples. The CDR3 DNA sequence: TGTGCCAGCAGTGCGGGACAGTTCTATGGCTACACCTTC. Translated: CASSAGQFYGYTF.